One and the same sample provided the 16 T cell receptor beta chains below, sequenced in a study of regulatory T cells in long-lasting Graves disease. CDR3 regions were amplified by Arm-PCR using iRepertoire HTBI primers to build TCR beta libraries. From the multiplex PCR reads, TCRdb called clonotypes with MiXCR, one entry per CDR3 protein. This table has some 560,000 distinct CDR3 sequences, about 16% appearing once. Regarding time point: newly diagnosed GD, antithyroid drugs for less than 3 months. PBMC-extracted RNA yielded the TCR library. This same sample was also taken into another study, of T cells in Graves' hyperthyroidism and ophthalmopathy.

This specimen consisted of peripheral blood mononuclear cells (PBMCs), obtained at new diagnosis, from a patient treated with antithyroid drugs. The receptors were sampled from a woman aged 40 to 65 with Graves disease.

This clonotype has at least ten counts. The V gene is TRBV27, the J gene TRBJ2-6; 7 bases are a match to TRBD2. With V trimmed by 5 bases and J by 1 base, 2 bases remained unmatched. Germline-derived CDR1 and CDR2 are MNHEY and SMNVEV (reference sequence). The CDR3 sequence is 15 residues long. In DNA form, the CDR3 reads TGTGCCAGCAGTAAGGGAGGGTCTGGGGCCAACGTCCTGACTTTC. It codes for CASSKGGSGANVLTF.

This clonotype has a count of ten or more. This chain connects TRBV6-1 to TRBJ1-2; 11 positions agree with TRBD1. CDR3 size: 16 residues. The germline CDR1 and CDR2 sequences are MNHNS and SASEGT. V lost 7 bases and J lost 3; bases outside the gene matches: 10. CDR3 in DNA: TGTGCCAGCACCTTCACCCCGGGACAGGGGGACTATGGCTACACCTTC. The encoded protein is CASTFTPGQGDYGYTF.

Concerning this clonotype: This may arise from a read error, as a much more abundant clone is one base away. The chain is built from TRBV20-1 and TRBJ2-3; TRBD1 matches at 8 bases. The assigned J gene may be wrong: the sequence end matches TRBJ2-1 better. The CDR3 sequence is 14 residues long. Looked up from germline, CDR1 is DFQATT and CDR2 is SNEGSKA (reference sequence). In nucleotides, the CDR3 is TGCAGTGCCATCCAGGGGGCGGTCTACAAGGAGCAGTTCTTC. It encodes CSAIQGAVYKEQFF.

This clonotype was counted ten times or more. The chain uses TRBV30 and TRBJ2-3; D remains unclear. The V gene lost 2 bases and the J gene lost 7 bases, with 16 bases spanning the gap. The CDR3 length is 14 residues. CDR1 is GTSNPN and CDR2 is SVGIG in the germline V gene (reference sequence). The CDR3 protein is CAWSSTERINTQYF. The CDR3 DNA sequence: TGTGCCTGGAGTAGTACTGAGAGAATTAATACGCAGTATTTT.

This rearrangement joins TRBV6-1 to TRBJ1-5; 9 bases line up with TRBD1. The V gene's germline CDR1 is MNHNS and CDR2 SASEGT. Trimming at V came to 10 bases and at J to 6 bases, leaving 10 bases not matched to a gene. CDR3 size: 14 residues. The CDR3 coding sequence is TGTGCCATACAACAGGGGGCGCAGGGTCAGCCCCAGCATTTT. This encodes CAIQQGAQGQPQHF.

Ten or more counts support this clonotype. The V call is TRBV28, the J call TRBJ1-4, with TRBD1 matching 11 bases. Germline CDR1 is MDHEN and CDR2 is SYDVKM. V shed 4 bases, J shed 10 bases, and the junction held 8 bases outside the gene matches. The CDR3 totals 15 residues. The CDR3 DNA sequence: TGTGCCAGCAGTTCGGCGGGACAGGGGGACGGAAAACTGTTTTTT. It yields the protein CASSSAGQGDGKLFF.

This chain links TRBV11-2 with TRBJ2-7, with D perhaps matching TRBD1 or TRBD2 (5 bases each). The CDR3 has 14 residues. Germline CDR1 reads SGHAT; CDR2 reads FQNNGV. V gave up 1 base and J gave up 4 bases, with 11 bases separating them. The CDR3 region has the DNA TGTGCCAGCAGCTTAGGGGACGGAGTTTACGAGCAGTACTTC. Its translation: CASSLGDGVYEQYF.

J is TRBJ2-2 and V is TRBV12-3 or TRBV12-4; unclear D gene. The CDR3 is made up of 14 amino acids. V lost 1 base and J lost 7, with 10 bases in between. The CDR3 reads CASSLGWDGGELFF. Written as DNA, the CDR3 is TGTGCCAGCAGTTTAGGGTGGGATGGCGGGGAGCTGTTTTTT.

This clonotype was counted ten times or more. The CDR3 region is CSARVLMNTEAFF. CDR3 DNA: TGCAGTGCTAGAGTACTAATGAACACTGAAGCTTTCTTT. The J gene is TRBJ1-1, the V gene TRBV20-1, with D hard to call. This CDR3 region has 13 residues. Per the germline V gene, CDR1 is DFQATT and CDR2 is SNEGSKA (reference sequence). Trimming took off 1 base at V and 0 bases at J, with 6 bases between the two ends.

This clonotype was observed a single time. A much larger clone lies one base from this, so it may be a read error. V is TRBV20-1 and J is TRBJ1-5, with D tentatively TRBD1 (6 bases). Germline V gives CDR1 DFQATT, CDR2 SNEGSKA (reference sequence). CDR3 length: 16 residues. For the CDR3, the DNA is TGCAGTGCTAGAGTACGAAACAGGGATAGCAATCGGCCCCAGCATTTT. It is translated as CSARVRNRDSNRPQHF.

The chain joins TRBV6-1 to TRBJ1-1; TRBD1 aligns across 7 bases. CDR3 length equals 15 residues. J lost 2 bases, V lost 7 bases, and 10 bases had no gene match. Germline CDR1 is MNHNS and CDR2 is SASEGT. The CDR3 DNA sequence: TGTGCCAGCACCCATACGGGGACAGCAAACACTGAAGCTTTCTTT. This gives the protein CASTHTGTANTEAFF.

Details on this clonotype: This may come from a read error, since a much larger clone is one base off. The chain uses TRBV2 and TRBJ2-1; 7 positions agree with TRBD1. This CDR3 is built from 17 residues. From germline, CDR1 is SNHLY and CDR2 FYNNEI. The trim removed 5 bases at V and 5 bases at J, leaving 15 bases unmatched. The CDR3 protein is CASSPWFGTATDNEQFF. CDR3 coding DNA: TGTGCCAGCAGTCCTTGGTTTGGGACAGCAACCGACAATGAGCAGTTCTTC.

In its sample, this clonotype was seen many times. V and J are TRBV11-2 and TRBJ1-1; the D is unclear. Germline CDR1 is SGHAT and CDR2 is FQNNGV. This CDR3 has 14 amino acids. Trimming removed 7 bases at V and 0 bases at J, with 12 bases between. The CDR3 region has the DNA TGTGCCAGCAAGAATACGCTCATGAACACTGAAGCTTTCTTT. It is translated as CASKNTLMNTEAFF.

In the case of this clonotype: A junction end diverges from the germline sequence, so it may reflect a read error. J is TRBJ2-1 and V is TRBV11-3; D gene ambiguous. Germline V lookup: CDR1 SGHNT, CDR2 YENEEA. This CDR3 spans 11 amino acids. This chain's CDR3 is CAGSLGSEQFF. The CDR3 DNA is TGTGCCGGCAGCTTAGGTTCTGAGCAGTTCTTC. Drawing the rest from reference TRBV11-3 and TRBJ2-1, the complete variable domain is EAGVVQSPRYKIIEKKQPVAFWCNPISGHNTLYWYLQNLGQGPELLIRYENEEAVDDSQLPKDRFSAERLKGVDSTLKIQPAELGDSAVYLCAGSLGSEQFFGPGTRLTVL.

This clonotype was counted a few times. The chain employs TRBV19 and TRBJ1-5; maybe TRBD1 (6 bases). The CDR3 consists of 16 residues. Germline CDR1 reads LNHDA; CDR2 reads SQIVND (reference sequence). V was shortened by 2 bases and J by 4 bases, with 15 bases between the two germline ends. CDR3 bases: TGTGCCAGTAGTATAATGGGGACACGAGGGAATCAGCCCCAGCATTTT. Its protein product is CASSIMGTRGNQPQHF.

The V gene is TRBV7-3, the J gene TRBJ2-7; TRBD1 matches at 12 bases. This CDR3 has 14 amino acids. The germline CDR1 and CDR2 sequences are SGHTA and FQGTGA. V shed 5 bases, J shed 6 bases, and the junction held 5 bases outside the gene matches. The CDR3 coding sequence is TGTGCCAGCAGCCACGGGACAGGGGGCTGCGAGCAGTACTTC. Translated, it gives CASSHGTGGCEQYF.